This paragraph covers one T cell receptor beta chain sequence. Its antigen remains undetermined. No quality values exist for individual bases; no much larger clone is one base distant. This sample stems from a study of Tregs in tolerant kidney transplant recipients (dated by TCRdb to about 2019). Regarding the research as a whole: The study used TCRbeta sequencing to identify donor-specific regulatory T cells before combined kidney and bone marrow transplantation, then tracked those cells after transplant. TCRbeta repertoire sequencing was used in 3 healthy controls to compare several methods for expanding Tregs specific for an allogeneic donor. Paper-wide results and their limitations: The most biologically relevant and donor-specific TCRbeta repertoire appeared to be identified by expanding Tregs with activated donor B cells. The study was constrained by small patient numbers, and validation of the findings is required in larger populations and under other immunosuppression protocols. Biological reproducibility was not directly assessed, although technical replication error appeared to be minimal.

For TCRbeta CDR3 sequencing, genomic DNA was extracted from sorted cells using the QIAGEN DNeasy Blood and Tissue Kit. Through immunoSEQ, high-throughput TCRbeta CDR3 sequencing was done commercially, including PCR amplification with internal controls and bias correction. The original methods were these. Unique productive TCRbeta sequences were defined by CDR3 nucleotide sequence where primers matched, otherwise by CDR3 amino acid sequence with Vbeta and Jbeta genes. As a correction for sorting error, sequences shared between sorted populations at a frequency ratio of 2:1 or less were discarded, and the remaining shared sequences were assigned to the higher population. Donor-reactive sequences were defined as at least 5-fold expanded in CFSE-low cells versus unstimulated cells, with frequency of at least 0.01% in CFSE-low cells. Repertoire divergence was quantified by Jensen-Shannon divergence using the top 100 TCRbeta sequences ranked by frequency. For samples with multiple sequencing runs, sorting error was corrected separately for each run before the runs were pooled. This immuneACCESS table, as held by TCRdb, lists in-frame sequences with V and J called but not all clones. Of the missing ones, under half trace to an unresolved V gene in checked studies; the others have no known cause. The DNA gave D and trimming, while V, J and clone size come from that table. The sample data list 75,000 to 95,000 clones, and about 92% of these were observed just once. Roughly 5% of the sample is taken by the ten largest.

The germline V gene sets CDR1 to SGHTA and CDR2 to FQGNSA. The CDR3 goes from the cysteine to the phenylalanine over 16 residues. Left in the record is the CDR3 DNA by itself, 48 bases read in frame from the first base. Unmatched junction bases come to 6, with V trimmed by 5 bases and J by 3 bases. Thawed PBMCs were FACS-sorted into unstimulated Tregs (CD4+CD25+CD127-), CD4+ non-Tregs (CD4+CD25-), CD4 cells and CD8 cells. Healthy control blood came either as purchased buffy coats or from healthy volunteers. Healthy control blood was processed to PBMCs with a Ficoll density gradient and then cryopreserved, whereas patient PBMCs were collected both before and after transplant.

This receptor was obtained from a human donor in good health. The sequencing input was CD8+ T cells from blood. The chain links TRBV7-2 with TRBJ2-1, and 11 bases in between align with TRBD1. In nucleotide form, the sequence is TGTGCCAGCAGCCGCACCGGGACAGGGGGCTACAATGAGCAGTTCTTC. This encodes CASSRTGTGGYNEQFF. Supplemented by the reference TRBV7-2 and TRBJ2-1 proteins around the CDR3, the complete variable domain is GAGVSQSPSNKVTEKGKDVELRCDPISGHTALYWYRQSLGQGLEFLIYFQGNSAPDKSGLPSDRFSAERTGGSVSTLTIQRTQQEDSAVYLCASSRTGTGGYNEQFFGPGTRLTVL.